These 20 T cell receptor beta chains share one sample of origin, sequenced in a study of cytomegalovirus exposure and HLA in healthy donors. Primers included in the PCR were 60 Vbeta and 13 Jbeta primers. TCRdb keeps only in-frame clones here, not all; method: immunoSEQ multiplex PCR. The sample lists approximately 180,000 clones; about 83% were seen once. Sequenced sample: PBMCs. The origin of the receptors is a girl aged 5 to 17 in good health and CMV-seropositive.

V usage is TRBV5-1 and J usage is TRBJ1-1, with D possibly matching TRBD1 (6 bases). V was cut by 0 bases and J by 10 bases, with 16 bases left in between. CDR3 length equals 14 residues. The germline CDR1 and CDR2 sequences are SGHRS and YFSETQ. The CDR3 nucleotides are TGCGCCAGCAGCTTGGGGACAGCCCCAACCCGAGCTTTCTTT. It codes for CASSLGTAPTRAFF.

This chain uses TRBV2 with TRBJ2-1; D is perhaps TRBD2 (6 bases). The germline V gene has CDR1 SNHLY and CDR2 FYNNEI. The CDR3 sequence is 14 residues long. V was shortened by 2 bases and J by 7 bases, with 12 bases between the two germline ends. CDR3 protein: CASSELRAGNEQFF. The CDR3 nucleotides are TGTGCCAGCAGTGAATTGAGGGCGGGGAATGAGCAGTTCTTC. The full variable domain, rest sourced from reference TRBV2 and TRBJ2-1, is EPEVTQTPSHQVTQMGQEVILRCVPISNHLYFYWYRQILGQKVEFLVSFYNNEISEKSEIFDDQFSVERPDGSNFTLKIRSTKLEDSAMYFCASSELRAGNEQFFGPGTRLTVL.

The chain couples TRBV2 to TRBJ1-4, with TRBD1 matching 9 bases. Trimming at V came to 5 bases and at J to 8 bases, leaving 6 bases not matched to a gene. The CDR3 consists of 14 residues. Germline assignment: CDR1 SNHLY and CDR2 FYNNEI. This CDR3 reads CASSPTGGIEKLFF. The CDR3 DNA follows: TGTGCCAGCAGTCCGACAGGGGGAATCGAAAAACTGTTTTTT.

CDR3 nucleotide sequence: TGCGCCAGCAGTACAGGGTTTACCTACAATGAGCAGTTCTTC. Its protein product is CASSTGFTYNEQFF. V usage is TRBV10-1 and J usage is TRBJ2-1; TRBD1 is a possible D gene (6 bases). Looked up from germline, CDR1 is WNHNN and CDR2 is SYGVQD (reference sequence). The germline V and J ends were trimmed by 5 bases and 2 bases, with 10 bases remaining between them. The CDR3 totals 14 residues.

This clone was observed a handful of times. The gene calls are TRBV2 and TRBJ1-5; D is undetermined. CDR3 size: 16 residues. V lost 3 bases and J lost 4, with 16 bases in between. Germline CDR1 is SNHLY and CDR2 is FYNNEI. In nucleotides, the CDR3 is TGTGCCAGCAGTGATCGGGGAATGGGTGTTAATCAGCCCCAGCATTTT. Amino acids: CASSDRGMGVNQPQHF.

The J gene is TRBJ1-3, the V gene TRBV2, with 10 nucleotides matching TRBD1. Per germline, CDR1 SNHLY and CDR2 FYNNEI. Losses at the gene ends were 8 bases for V and 4 bases for J; bases not matched to a gene: 8. This CDR3 is 15 amino acids long. In DNA form, the CDR3 reads TGTGCCAGCTCGAGACAGGGGGCAGCCGGAAACACCATATATTTT. Translating gives CASSRQGAAGNTIYF.

CDR3 nucleotide sequence: TGTGCCAGCAGCCCGAAACGACAGGGGTTCACTGAAGCTTTCTTT. Translated, it gives CASSPKRQGFTEAFF. The gene calls are TRBV9 and TRBJ1-1, with 8 bases matching TRBD1. V was clipped by 4 bases and J by 4 bases; unmatched bases: 9. The CDR3 runs to 15 residues. CDR1 and CDR2 (germline): SGDLS, YYNGEE.

This clone was detected a few times. The chain recombines TRBV2 with TRBJ1-4, with 10 positions matching TRBD1. With 5 bases clipped from V and 8 bases from J, the junction kept 5 bases outside the gene matches. The germline CDR1 and CDR2 sequences are SNHLY and FYNNEI. This CDR3 has 14 amino acids. The CDR3 DNA reads TGTGCCAGCAGTAGACAGGGGGCGCGCGAAAAACTGTTTTTT. This sequence encodes CASSRQGAREKLFF.

This clone was found once. V is TRBV6-5 and J is TRBJ1-2; TRBD1 agrees at 10 bases. The germline CDR1 and CDR2 sequences are MNHEY and SVGAGI. J was trimmed by 6 bases and V by 5 bases; bases with no gene match: 6. This CDR3 has 14 residues. As DNA, the CDR3 is TGTGCCAGCAGTCAGGGACAGGGGACGGATGGCTACACCTTC. The encoded protein is CASSQGQGTDGYTF.

This chain uses TRBV6-5 with TRBJ1-6; D remains ambiguous. The germline V gene has CDR1 MNHEY and CDR2 SVGAGI. Between the trimmed V and J ends, which lost 3 bases and 6 bases, there was a span of 15 bases. The CDR3 totals 16 residues. The CDR3 DNA is TGTGCCAGCAGTTATGACCCCCGGCAGGCTAATTCACCCCTCCACTTT. This codes for CASSYDPRQANSPLHF.

The chain employs TRBV14 and TRBJ2-2; tentative D call: TRBD2 (6 bases). Trimming removed 4 bases from V and 4 bases from J, with 22 bases in between. The CDR3 is made up of 18 amino acids. Germline V gene data show CDR1 as SGHDN and CDR2 as FVKESK. CDR3 region: CASSLEGIRPGGTGELFF. Here the CDR3 DNA reads TGTGCCAGCAGCCTGGAAGGGATTAGGCCCGGGGGCACCGGGGAGCTGTTTTTT.

V gene TRBV5-6 combines with J gene TRBJ1-1; no clear D gene. The CDR3 totals 15 residues. Germline CDR1 reads SGHDT; CDR2 reads YYEEEE. V was clipped by 1 base and J by 5 bases, with 15 bases between them. Here the CDR3 DNA reads TGTGCCAGCAGCTTGCCCCCAAGGACTCGTACTGAAGCTTTCTTT. It is translated as CASSLPPRTRTEAFF.

The rearrangement links TRBV5-4 to TRBJ1-1; the D gene is possibly TRBD1 (5 bases). This CDR3 comprises 13 residues. Germline assignment: CDR1 SGHNT and CDR2 YYREEE (reference sequence). Trimming removed 0 bases at V and 5 bases at J, with 8 bases between. The CDR3 nucleotides are TGTGCCAGCAGCTTGGGACGGACAACTGAAGCTTTCTTT. It yields the protein CASSLGRTTEAFF.

This clone has a handful of counts. The chain uses TRBV30 and TRBJ2-5, with 13 bases identical to TRBD2. V was clipped by 3 bases and J by 5 bases; unmatched bases: 9. The germline V gene has CDR1 GTSNPN and CDR2 SVGIG (reference sequence). This CDR3 spans 16 amino acids. CDR3 DNA: TGTGCCTGGAGCCCGGGACTAGCGGGGTTCTTGGAGACCCAGTACTTC. The encoded protein is CAWSPGLAGFLETQYF.

V is TRBV6-1 and J is TRBJ2-7; TRBD2 is a possible D gene (6 bases). Deletions cut 6 bases from V and 3 bases from J, with 18 bases between. CDR3 length: 15 amino acids. Germline V gives CDR1 MNHNS, CDR2 SASEGT. CDR3 loop: CASRGTSEVNYEQYF. DNA for the CDR3: TGTGCCAGCAGGGGGACTTCGGAGGTGAACTACGAGCAGTACTTC.

V is TRBV19 and J is TRBJ2-5, with 15 bases fitting TRBD2. The trim removed 4 bases at V and 4 bases at J, leaving 1 base unmatched. This CDR3 spans 15 amino acids. Germline CDR1 and CDR2: LNHDA and SQIVND (reference sequence). CDR3 DNA sequence: TGTGCCAGTAGTAGGGGACTAGCGGGGGGAGAGACCCAGTACTTC. Its translation: CASSRGLAGGETQYF.

Turning to this clone: The germline gene is not matched at one end of the junction; a read error may be the cause. The rearrangement joins TRBV7-9 to TRBJ1-2, with unresolved D. The germline CDR1 and CDR2 sequences are SEHNR and FQNEAQ (reference sequence). The length of the CDR3 is 13 residues. CDR3 loop: CSSLSQSNYGYTF. In DNA, the CDR3 is TGTTCCAGCCTCTCGCAGTCTAACTATGGCTACACCTTC. The full variable domain, rest sourced from reference TRBV7-9 and TRBJ1-2, is DTGVSQNPRHKITKRGQNVTFRCDPISEHNRLYWYRQTLGQGPEFLTYFQNEAQLEKSRLLSDRFSAERPKGSFSTLEIQRTEQGDSAMYLCSSLSQSNYGYTFGSGTRLTVV.

This clone was counted once. The chain has TRBV30 and TRBJ1-1, with D possibly matching TRBD1 (5 bases). There are 13 residues in the CDR3. V lost 3 bases and J lost 3, with 11 bases in between. Germline V lookup: CDR1 GTSNPN, CDR2 SVGIG (reference sequence). CDR3 residues: CAWRWAGDTEAFF. CDR3 sequence (DNA): TGTGCCTGGAGGTGGGCGGGGGACACTGAAGCTTTCTTT.

The chain recombines TRBV5-5 with TRBJ1-3; D remains unclear. Germline V lookup: CDR1 SGHKS, CDR2 YYEKEE (reference sequence). CDR3 length: 14 amino acids. V dropped 3 bases and J dropped 0 bases, with 7 bases sitting between them. Here the CDR3 reads CASSSEVSGNTIYF. CDR3 DNA sequence: TGTGCCAGCAGCTCCGAGGTCTCTGGAAACACCATATATTTT.

For the CDR3, the DNA is TGTGCCAGCAGTTACACGTGGACAGAGCTCCCGGAGACCCAGTACTTC. Protein sequence: CASSYTWTELPETQYF. J is TRBJ2-5 and V is TRBV6-5, with D tentatively TRBD1 (6 bases). With 2 bases removed from V and 5 bases from J, the gap between germline ends came to 18 bases. Per the germline V gene, CDR1 is MNHEY and CDR2 is SVGAGI. CDR3 size: 16 residues.